These 19 T cell receptor beta chains share one sample of origin, sequenced in a study of CD8 T cells in Susac syndrome. An amount of RNA that ranged from roughly 0.5 to 1 ug was reverse transcribed with random hexamers. TCRdb processed the immunoSEQ multiplex PCR reads anew with MiXCR; each CDR3 protein has one entry. The data show 150,000 to 200,000 distinct CDR3 sequences, approximately 95% seen once. The source material was CD4+ T cells from PBMCs. The receptors here all came from a human donor in good health.

The chain links TRBV24-1 to TRBJ1-2, with D unresolved. The CDR3 contains 12 residues. Trimming stripped 0 bases from V and 7 bases from J, with 5 bases between. Germline V lookup: CDR1 KGHDR, CDR2 SFDVKD. CDR3 sequence reads: CATSDLRTGYTF. The CDR3 DNA reads as TGTGCCACCAGTGATTTGCGGACTGGCTACACCTTC.

V is TRBV5-1 and J is TRBJ2-2; D may be TRBD1 (6 bases). Trimming removed 4 bases at V and 6 bases at J, with 16 bases between. This CDR3 comprises 15 residues. Germline values: CDR1 SGHRS, CDR2 YFSETQ. The CDR3 coding sequence is TGCGCCAGCAGCCTACGACAGGTTGTAGCCGGGGAGCTGTTTTTT. Residues: CASSLRQVVAGELFF. Supplemented by reference TRBV5-1 and TRBJ2-2, the full variable domain reads KAGVTQTPRYLIKTRGQQVTLSCSPISGHRSVSWYQQTPGQGLQFLFEYFSETQRNKGNFPGRFSGRQFSNSRSEMNVSTLELGDSALYLCASSLRQVVAGELFFGEGSRLTVL.

The rearrangement uses TRBV5-1 and TRBJ2-2; 11 bases are a match to TRBD2. Losses at the gene ends were 4 bases for V and 6 bases for J; bases not matched to a gene: 14. Per the germline V gene, CDR1 is SGHRS and CDR2 is YFSETQ. The CDR3 sequence is 18 residues long. The CDR3 here is CASSHGLAGSFRAGELFF. CDR3 in DNA: TGCGCCAGCAGCCATGGACTAGCGGGCTCATTCAGGGCCGGGGAGCTGTTTTTT.

This sequence joins TRBV7-3 and TRBJ1-1; tentative D call: TRBD1 (5 bases). Trimming cost V 5 bases and J 1 base, with 8 bases left between them. Per the germline V gene, CDR1 is SGHTA and CDR2 is FQGTGA. This CDR3 region has 13 residues. The CDR3 region has the DNA TGTGCCAGCAGCACTACAGGGAACACTGAAGCTTTCTTT. Its translation: CASSTTGNTEAFF.

This clonotype has just one count. The chain combines TRBV10-3 with TRBJ2-7, with 10 bases aligning to TRBD2. The germline V gene has CDR1 ENHRY and CDR2 SYGVKD. V trimming: 5 bases; J trimming: 2 bases; junction bases outside the gene matches: 3. The CDR3 is 14 residues long. The chain's CDR3 is CAISIAGGTYEQYF. The CDR3 DNA follows: TGTGCCATCAGTATAGCGGGGGGAACCTACGAGCAGTACTTC.

The chain joins TRBV14 to TRBJ2-1, with D perhaps TRBD1 or TRBD2 (6 bases each). The CDR3 spans 15 residues. Trimming shortened V by 1 base and J by 5 bases, and 12 bases separated the two germline ends. CDR1 and CDR2 (germline): SGHDN, FVKESK. The CDR3 DNA reads TGTGCCAGCAGCCAAGTTGGTAGGGGGGACAATGAGCAGTTCTTC. Translated, it gives CASSQVGRGDNEQFF.

V gene TRBV7-2 combines with J gene TRBJ1-2; D is ambiguous. The germline V gene encodes CDR1 SGHTA and CDR2 FQGNSA. V dropped 1 base and J dropped 8 bases, with 11 bases sitting between them. This CDR3 has 13 amino acids. This chain's CDR3 is CASSLVLSGGYTF. DNA for the CDR3: TGTGCCAGCAGCTTAGTACTATCCGGCGGCTACACCTTC.

The V and J genes are TRBV1 and TRBJ2-5. TRBV1 is a listed pseudogene. The length of the CDR3 is 14 residues. The CDR3 here is CTSSQCRLQETQYF. CDR3 nucleotide sequence: TGCACCAGCAGCCAATGTCGCCTCCAAGAGACCCAGTACTTC.

The chain combines TRBV19 with TRBJ1-5; possible D gene TRBD1, 5 bases. CDR1 is LNHDA, CDR2 SQIVND, per germline (reference sequence). V gave up 4 bases and J gave up 1 base, with 11 bases separating them. The CDR3 contains 15 residues. The CDR3 loop reads CASSRGMGSNQPQHF. The CDR3 coding sequence is TGTGCCAGTAGTAGGGGCATGGGGAGCAATCAGCCCCAGCATTTT.

This chain joins TRBV20-1 and TRBJ1-1; D unclear. The CDR3 is 15 amino acids. With 2 bases removed from V and 6 bases from J, the gap between germline ends came to 19 bases. Germline V gives CDR1 DFQATT, CDR2 SNEGSKA (reference sequence). The CDR3 region is CSARPTGRAYSEAFF. The CDR3 DNA follows: TGCAGTGCTAGACCGACCGGGCGGGCGTACTCTGAAGCTTTCTTT.

This chain links TRBV4-1 with TRBJ2-7; 7 nucleotides line up with TRBD2. The CDR3 has 15 amino acids. V shed 2 bases and J 1 base; nucleotides not matched to a gene: 5. CDR1 and CDR2 (germline): MGHRA, YSYEKL. In DNA, the CDR3 is TGCGCCAGCAGCCAACCCATAGCGGGTTCCTACGAGCAGTACTTC. As protein: CASSQPIAGSYEQYF.

There are a few counts of this clonotype. V gene TRBV6-1 combines with J gene TRBJ2-7, with D maybe TRBD2 (6 bases). Germline-derived CDR1 and CDR2 are MNHNS and SASEGT. V was clipped by 1 base and J by 0 bases, with 10 bases between them. The CDR3 has 15 amino acids. The CDR3 here is CASSEGQGGSYEQYV. DNA for the CDR3: TGTGCCAGCAGTGAAGGGCAGGGAGGCTCCTACGAGCAGTACGTC.

The chain carries TRBV6-2 or TRBV6-3 and TRBJ1-5; TRBD1 agrees at 8 bases. Germline CDR1 MNHEY, CDR2 SVGEGT. The CDR3 sequence is 16 residues long. The V and J ends lost 6 bases and 2 bases, in that order; junction bases with no gene match: 9. The CDR3 region has the DNA TGTGCCAGCAGATCCGCCGGGACAGGAGGCAATCAGCCCCAGCATTTT. This encodes CASRSAGTGGNQPQHF.

This CDR3 reads CASEVGSYEQYF. The CDR3 DNA reads TGTGCCAGCGAGGTTGGCTCCTACGAGCAGTACTTC. This chain connects TRBV2 to TRBJ2-7; no clear D. Germline V CDR1 and CDR2: SNHLY, FYNNEI. Trimming cost V 8 bases and J 0 bases, with 8 bases left between them. The CDR3 has 12 residues.

The chain has TRBV6-5 and TRBJ1-5, with D unclear. The germline CDR1 and CDR2 sequences are MNHEY and SVGAGI. Trimming removed 2 bases from V and 4 bases from J, with 9 bases in between. There are 14 residues in the CDR3. CDR3 sequence reads: CASSYRRLNQPQHF. CDR3 DNA sequence: TGTGCCAGCAGTTACCGGCGGCTTAATCAGCCCCAGCATTTT.

V gene TRBV20-1 combines with J gene TRBJ2-5; D unclear. The germline V gene has CDR1 DFQATT and CDR2 SNEGSKA (reference sequence). V gave up 5 bases and J gave up 4 bases, with 8 bases separating them. The CDR3 is 11 amino acids. The CDR3 sequence is CSAPRIETQYF. CDR3 coding DNA: TGCAGTGCTCCTAGGATAGAGACCCAGTACTTC.

The J gene is TRBJ2-1, the V gene TRBV20-1, with D perhaps TRBD1 or TRBD2 (6 bases each). The V end lost 3 bases, the J end lost 8 bases, and 17 bases lay between the germline ends. CDR1 is DFQATT and CDR2 is SNEGSKA in the germline V gene (reference sequence). The CDR3 spans 14 residues. CDR3 sequence (DNA): TGCAGTGCTAGTTACCCGGGGGCCAGAGATGAGCAGTTCTTC. This encodes CSASYPGARDEQFF.

The gene calls are TRBV19 and TRBJ1-5; D is perhaps TRBD1 (6 bases). The CDR3 has 13 residues. V lost 6 bases and J lost 3, with 9 bases in between. Germline loops: CDR1 LNHDA, CDR2 SQIVND (reference sequence). CDR3 bases: TGTGCCAGTAGGGACAGCTTCAATCAGCCCCAGCATTTT. It is translated as CASRDSFNQPQHF.

The rearrangement joins TRBV5-1 to TRBJ1-1; D may be TRBD1 (6 bases). CDR1 SGHRS and CDR2 YFSETQ come from the germline V gene. The CDR3 extends over 16 amino acids. The V end lost 1 base, the J end lost 0 bases, and 13 bases lay between the germline ends. The DNA for the CDR3 is TGCGCCAGCAGCTTGAAGCCAGGGGCTATGAACACTGAAGCTTTCTTT. It is translated as CASSLKPGAMNTEAFF.